This entry concerns a single T cell receptor beta chain. The data were produced by immunoSEQ multiplex PCR, yet TCRdb's version contains in-frame clones alone and is incomplete. The sample yields about 36,000 clones, about three quarters seen once. The data were taken from a study of pediatric ulcerative colitis. During colonoscopy, one to two rectal pinch biopsies were collected. The ends lost 3 bases at V and 5 bases at J; junction bases unmatched: 9. This CDR3 is built from 16 residues. Germline CDR1 and CDR2: SGHRS and YFSETQ. Sample: gut tissue. The genes are TRBV5-1 and TRBJ2-3, with 10 positions matching TRBD2. This TCR derives from a boy aged 5 to 17 with moderate ulcerative colitis. As DNA, the CDR3 is TGCGCCAGCAGCTCCCCCTCACTAGCGGGACTAGATACGCAGTATTTT. It yields the protein CASSSPSLAGLDTQYF.